Each of the 31 T cell receptor beta chains below was sequenced from the same sample in a study of blood T cell repertoires in COVID-19. The method was immunoSEQ multiplex PCR; TCRdb's version includes in-frame clones alone and lacks a portion of them. Of 310,000 or so clones listed, about 90% are singletons. Sequencing used peripheral blood. These TCRs come from a woman in her thirties who had recovered from COVID-19.

The CDR3 bases are TGTGCCAGCAGCTCCACCGGGACAGGGGATGAAAAACTGTTTTTT. Its protein product is CASSSTGTGDEKLFF. This rearrangement joins TRBV7-3 to TRBJ1-4; 10 bases agree with TRBD1. V gave up 4 bases and J gave up 6 bases; unmatched junction bases: 5. Looked up from germline, CDR1 is SGHTA and CDR2 is FQGTGA. The CDR3 is 15 residues long.

This chain connects TRBV19 to TRBJ2-1, with 10 bases fitting TRBD2. The CDR3 contains 16 residues. Per the germline V gene, CDR1 is LNHDA and CDR2 is SQIVND (reference sequence). Trimming cost V 9 bases and J 2 bases; bases outside gene matches: 10. CDR3 nucleotides: TGTGCCAGCCGACCCCAGACTAGCGGGCCCTACAATGAGCAGTTCTTC. It encodes CASRPQTSGPYNEQFF.

V gene TRBV2 combines with J gene TRBJ2-7; 8 nucleotides agree with TRBD1. Unmatched junction bases numbered 4, after V lost 3 bases and J lost 0 bases. This CDR3 is 15 amino acids long. CDR1 and CDR2 from the germline V gene are SNHLY and FYNNEI. CDR3 sequence: CASSDRDRSSYEQYF. CDR3 nucleotide sequence: TGTGCCAGCAGTGACCGGGACAGGAGCTCCTACGAGCAGTACTTC.

This clone appeared once. The rearrangement uses TRBV7-9 and TRBJ1-1, with 8 bases that match TRBD1. Germline values: CDR1 SEHNR, CDR2 FQNEAQ (reference sequence). V lost 5 bases and J lost 2; bases outside the gene matches: 4. The CDR3 has 14 residues. The CDR3 protein is CASSIGQGNTEAFF. CDR3 sequence (DNA): TGTGCCAGCAGCATTGGACAGGGTAACACTGAAGCTTTCTTT.

This clone was observed a handful of times. The CDR3 DNA follows: TGTGCCAGCAGCTCCGGGACTAGCACAGATACGCAGTATTTT. It is translated as CASSSGTSTDTQYF. The gene calls are TRBV11-2 and TRBJ2-3; perhaps TRBD2 as D (6 bases). CDR1 is SGHAT, CDR2 FQNNGV, per germline. The CDR3 sequence is 14 residues long. The germline V and J ends were trimmed by 4 bases and 0 bases, with 8 bases remaining between them.

This clone has a handful of counts. V usage is TRBV15 and J usage is TRBJ1-3; D gene uncertain. Trimming took 0 bases from V and 0 from J, leaving 12 bases between them. CDR1 is LNHNV and CDR2 is YYDKDF in the germline V gene (reference sequence). CDR3 length equals 17 residues. The CDR3 sequence is CATSRDRQVFSGNTIYF. The CDR3 bases are TGTGCCACCAGCAGAGATCGACAAGTATTCTCTGGAAACACCATATATTTT.

The chain combines TRBV4-3 with TRBJ2-1; D ambiguous. V lost 0 bases, J lost 3 bases, and 9 bases lay in between. The V gene's germline CDR1 is LGHNA and CDR2 YSLEER. The CDR3 sequence is 15 residues long. The CDR3 spells CASSQEASYYNEQFF. The CDR3 nucleotides read TGCGCCAGCAGCCAAGAGGCCAGTTACTACAATGAGCAGTTCTTC.

The chain has TRBV7-2 and TRBJ2-3; 11 bases fit TRBD2. Germline V gene sequence: CDR1 SGHTA, CDR2 FQGNSA. The V segment lost 6 bases and the J segment 3 bases; nucleotides outside the gene matches: 5. This CDR3 region has 15 residues. The CDR3 DNA reads as TGTGCCAGCAGGTTATGGACTAGCGGGACAGATACGCAGTATTTT. This gives the protein CASRLWTSGTDTQYF.

In the case of this clone: Other nucleotide sequences from this sample produce the same CDR3. The V call is TRBV5-1, the J call TRBJ2-1; D remains ambiguous. Germline loops: CDR1 SGHRS, CDR2 YFSETQ. Trimming took 0 bases from V and 0 from J, leaving 7 bases between them. This CDR3 has 15 residues. CDR3 sequence: CASSLGGSSYNEQFF. In DNA form, the CDR3 reads TGCGCCAGCAGCTTGGGCGGCAGCTCCTACAATGAGCAGTTCTTC.

V is TRBV7-8 and J is TRBJ2-7, with 8 bases that match TRBD2. J gave up 7 bases and V 5 bases, and 10 bases lay outside the gene matches. This CDR3 region has 14 residues. Germline lookup yields CDR1 SGHVS and CDR2 FQNEAQ. In nucleotides, the CDR3 is TGTGCCAGCAGCAACCCGGGGGGGCCGGGGGAGCAGTACTTC. This gives the protein CASSNPGGPGEQYF. The full variable domain, with the rest looked up from reference TRBV7-8 and TRBJ2-7, is GAGVSQSPRYKVAKRGQDVALRCDPISGHVSLFWYQQALGQGPEFLTYFQNEAQLDKSGLPSDRFFAERPEGSVSTLKIQRTQQEDSAVYLCASSNPGGPGEQYFGPGTRLTVT.

The chain uses TRBV7-3 and TRBJ2-3; the match to TRBD1 covers 7 bases. This CDR3 has 14 residues. Germline V CDR1 and CDR2: SGHTA, FQGTGA. Trimming at V came to 5 bases and at J to 5 bases, leaving 7 bases not matched to a gene. The CDR3 coding sequence is TGTGCCAGCAGCCCCGGGACAGACGAAGATACGCAGTATTTT. It encodes CASSPGTDEDTQYF.

The V call is TRBV14, the J call TRBJ1-2; 7 positions match TRBD1. There are 13 residues in the CDR3. From germline, CDR1 is SGHDN and CDR2 FVKESK. The V segment lost 5 bases and the J segment 5 bases; nucleotides outside the gene matches: 5. CDR3 loop: CASSGGTAYGYTF. Written as DNA, the CDR3 is TGTGCCAGCAGCGGCGGGACAGCTTATGGCTACACCTTC.

The chain recombines TRBV9 with TRBJ2-7; the D gene is possibly TRBD2 (6 bases). The CDR3 runs 16 residues. Germline V gives CDR1 SGDLS, CDR2 YYNGEE. Trimming pared 4 bases from V and 0 bases from J, leaving 17 bases between. In DNA, the CDR3 is TGTGCCAGCAGCCCTACGGGGACTCCCTCCTCCTACGAGCAGTACTTC. As protein: CASSPTGTPSSYEQYF.

This rearrangement joins TRBV5-1 to TRBJ2-3, with 8 bases matching TRBD2. Germline CDR1 reads SGHRS; CDR2 reads YFSETQ. The length of the CDR3 is 16 residues. V lost 4 bases to trimming and J lost 2 bases; unmatched junction nucleotides: 9. The CDR3 region has the DNA TGCGCCAGCAGCCTGAACCGGGAGGGGGACACAGATACGCAGTATTTT. Amino acid sequence: CASSLNREGDTDTQYF.

The CDR3 here is CASSPQRREQYF. The CDR3 DNA reads TGTGCCAGCAGTCCACAGCGGAGGGAGCAGTACTTC. The gene calls are TRBV2 and TRBJ2-7; possible D gene TRBD2, 5 bases. CDR1 is SNHLY and CDR2 is FYNNEI in the germline V gene. The CDR3 has 12 residues. Trimming pared 5 bases from V and 7 bases from J, leaving 12 bases between.

The genes are TRBV28 and TRBJ2-1, with 10 positions matching TRBD1. CDR3 size: 18 residues. V trimming: 6 bases; J trimming: 6 bases; junction bases outside the gene matches: 17. Germline CDR1 and CDR2: MDHEN and SYDVKM. The CDR3 region is CASRRDRGGTLRSNEQFF. CDR3 sequence (DNA): TGTGCCAGCAGAAGGGACAGGGGTGGGACCCTGAGGAGCAATGAGCAGTTCTTC.

This chain's CDR3 is CASSPETGKAFF. The CDR3 coding sequence is TGTGCCAGCAGTCCCGAGACGGGTAAAGCTTTCTTT. The chain employs TRBV12-3 or TRBV12-4 and TRBJ1-1; D remains ambiguous. This CDR3 is 12 amino acids long. V gave up 5 bases and J gave up 9 bases, with 13 bases separating them.

The chain employs TRBV11-2 and TRBJ2-7; the match to TRBD2 covers 7 bases. The V gene end was trimmed by 5 bases and the J gene end by 0 bases; junction bases not matched to a gene: 7. Looked up from germline, CDR1 is SGHAT and CDR2 is FQNNGV. CDR3 length: 15 residues. CDR3 amino acids: CASSRPAGNSYEQYF. The CDR3 DNA is TGTGCCAGCAGCCGACCAGCGGGGAACTCCTACGAGCAGTACTTC.

The chain joins TRBV6-5 to TRBJ2-7; unclear D gene. This CDR3 spans 16 amino acids. Germline V gene data show CDR1 as MNHEY and CDR2 as SVGAGI. Trimming stripped 0 bases from V and 1 base from J, with 13 bases between. This chain's CDR3 is CASSYSRSRPSYEQYF. The CDR3 DNA reads TGTGCCAGCAGTTACTCGAGGAGTAGACCTTCCTACGAGCAGTACTTC.

This chain links TRBV11-2 with TRBJ1-1; 7 bases align to TRBD1. The CDR3 extends over 14 amino acids. J lost 1 base, V lost 7 bases, and 6 bases had no gene match. The germline gives CDR1 SGHAT, CDR2 FQNNGV. Here the CDR3 reads CASTWTGENTEAFF. CDR3 nucleotide sequence: TGTGCCAGCACCTGGACAGGCGAGAACACTGAAGCTTTCTTT.

This clone was detected only once. The chain employs TRBV6-5 and TRBJ1-5; possible D gene TRBD1, 6 bases. Per the germline V gene, CDR1 is MNHEY and CDR2 is SVGAGI. The length of the CDR3 is 14 residues. The V and J ends lost 7 bases and 1 base respectively, with 11 bases between them. The CDR3 sequence: CASKQGMSNQPQHF. The CDR3 DNA is TGTGCCAGCAAACAGGGAATGAGCAATCAGCCCCAGCATTTT.

This clone was observed a few times. The chain couples TRBV4-2 to TRBJ2-7; 8 nucleotides match TRBD2. The CDR3 has 14 amino acids. Per germline, CDR1 LGHNA and CDR2 YNFKEQ. After removal of 4 bases from V and 7 bases from J, the junction contained 9 bases not matched to a gene. CDR3 sequence reads: CASSPIAGSGEQYF. Here the CDR3 DNA reads TGTGCCAGCAGCCCCATAGCGGGGTCAGGGGAGCAGTACTTC.

This clone was observed a few times. The sample carries other DNA sequences with the same CDR3. This chain connects TRBV5-4 to TRBJ2-1; possible D gene TRBD2, 5 bases. The V end was cut by 2 bases, the J end by 0 bases, with 12 bases between. The CDR3 runs to 16 residues. Germline V lookup: CDR1 SGHNT, CDR2 YYREEE (reference sequence). The CDR3 DNA sequence: TGTGCCAGCAGCTTAGGCGGAGGAAGCTCCTACAATGAGCAGTTCTTC. It yields the protein CASSLGGGSSYNEQFF.

V gene TRBV29-1 combines with J gene TRBJ2-7; TRBD1 matches at 9 bases. The junction had 9 bases not matched to a gene; V was cut back by 2 bases and J by 7 bases. The CDR3 consists of 14 residues. Germline V gene data show CDR1 as SQVTM and CDR2 as ANQGSEA. The CDR3: CSVESWDRVGEQYF. DNA for the CDR3: TGCAGCGTTGAATCATGGGACAGGGTGGGTGAGCAGTACTTC.

The chain links TRBV27 to TRBJ2-5; 7 bases match TRBD1. The CDR3 has 13 residues. With 11 bases clipped from V and 3 bases from J, the junction kept 9 bases outside the gene matches. The V gene's germline CDR1 is MNHEY and CDR2 SMNVEV (reference sequence). The CDR3 coding sequence is TGTGCCTTCCCGACCGGGACAGAAGAGACCCAGTACTTC. Its translation: CAFPTGTEETQYF.

The chain joins TRBV3-1 (or the pseudogene TRBV3-2) to TRBJ1-1, with D possibly matching TRBD1 (6 bases). The V end lost 5 bases, the J end lost 10 bases, and 20 bases lay between the germline ends. This CDR3 has 14 residues. Germline CDR1 reads LGHDT; CDR2 reads YNNKEL (reference sequence). This CDR3 reads CASSSGTPRSTAFF. As DNA, the CDR3 is TGTGCCAGCAGCTCCGGGACACCCAGGTCGACAGCTTTCTTT.

The chain carries TRBV28 and TRBJ2-7; TRBD2 aligns across 8 bases. Trimming took 3 bases from V and 6 from J; bases not matched to a gene: 10. From germline, CDR1 is MDHEN and CDR2 SYDVKM. There are 15 residues in the CDR3. In nucleotides, the CDR3 is TGTGCCAGCAGTTTGAGTTTAGCGGGATATGCCGAGCAGTACTTC. It specifies CASSLSLAGYAEQYF.

V and J are TRBV6-1 and TRBJ2-1, with a possible D match to TRBD1 (5 bases). Germline V CDR1 and CDR2: MNHNS, SASEGT. The CDR3 runs 13 residues. V lost 3 bases and J 8 bases, leaving 11 bases between the germline ends. CDR3 nucleotide sequence: TGTGCCAGCAGTGATGGGGCCCGGGATGAGCAGTTCTTC. This sequence encodes CASSDGARDEQFF.

The V gene is TRBV7-8, the J gene TRBJ1-1; 7 bases map to TRBD1. Germline-derived CDR1 and CDR2 are SGHVS and FQNEAQ. This CDR3 is built from 13 residues. The V segment lost 5 bases and the J segment 5 bases; nucleotides outside the gene matches: 5. The CDR3 here is CASSNRGRTEAFF. In nucleotides, the CDR3 is TGTGCCAGCAGCAACAGGGGTAGGACTGAAGCTTTCTTT.

The V and J genes are TRBV12-3 or TRBV12-4 and TRBJ2-7; 9 bases are shared with TRBD1. The CDR3 runs 13 residues. V lost 7 bases, J lost 3 bases, and 4 bases stayed unmatched. The CDR3 loop is CASNRGPIYEQYF. The CDR3 bases are TGTGCCAGCAACAGGGGGCCAATCTACGAGCAGTACTTC.

In DNA, the CDR3 is TGTGCCAGCAGCCTCGGGACAGTCTATGGCTACACCTTC. Translated: CASSLGTVYGYTF. The chain is built from TRBV28 and TRBJ1-2, with TRBD1 matching 7 bases. Germline lookup yields CDR1 MDHEN and CDR2 SYDVKM. The junction had 5 bases not matched to a gene; V was cut back by 6 bases and J by 4 bases. The CDR3 is 13 amino acids.